This section outlines one T cell receptor beta chain sequence together with its context. In the authors' methods: Reference gene primer amplification in the assay estimated nucleated cell counts. This table comes from immunoSEQ multiplex PCR, and its TCRdb copy is limited to in-frame clones, with some not included. Clone size and the V and J calls come from that table; the DNA yielded D and trimming. The repertoire holds about 150,000 clones, with approximately 90% as singletons. Cohort assignment relied on participant-reported clinical history. The data derive from a study of blood T cell repertoires in COVID-19. For the study at large: Sample material is recorded as cDNA or gDNA derived from T cells, B-cell-depleted T cells, or PBMCs.

Trimming shortened V by 7 bases and J by 1 base, and 10 bases separated the two germline ends. This CDR3 is built from 12 residues. CDR1 SQVTM and CDR2 ANQGSEA come from the germline V gene. This receptor was identified in a man in his fifties who had recovered from COVID-19. The chain recombines TRBV29-1 with TRBJ1-1; the D gene is possibly TRBD1 (6 bases). The sequenced sample consisted of PBMCs or T cells enriched from blood (not recorded which). CDR3: CSGKQGNTEAFF. The CDR3 nucleotides read TGCAGCGGTAAACAGGGGAACACTGAAGCTTTCTTT.